This TCR beta chain stems from a study of blood T cell repertoires in COVID-19. Here immunoSEQ multiplex PCR was the method, and the copy in TCRdb shows in-frame clones only, minus some. The sample has about 210,000 clones, around 88% seen once; the top ten hold roughly 2.8%. Unmatched junction bases numbered 4, after V lost 8 bases and J lost 5 bases. There are 12 residues in the CDR3. The germline V gene has CDR1 WSHSY and CDR2 SAAADI. The chain is built from TRBV10-2 and TRBJ1-1; 8 bases map to TRBD1. Material for sequencing was peripheral blood. The receptor was derived from a man aged 50-59 years with active or convalescent COVID-19. DNA for the CDR3: TGCGCCAGCCTTAGACAGGGGACTGAAGCTTTCTTT. Amino acid sequence: CASLRQGTEAFF.